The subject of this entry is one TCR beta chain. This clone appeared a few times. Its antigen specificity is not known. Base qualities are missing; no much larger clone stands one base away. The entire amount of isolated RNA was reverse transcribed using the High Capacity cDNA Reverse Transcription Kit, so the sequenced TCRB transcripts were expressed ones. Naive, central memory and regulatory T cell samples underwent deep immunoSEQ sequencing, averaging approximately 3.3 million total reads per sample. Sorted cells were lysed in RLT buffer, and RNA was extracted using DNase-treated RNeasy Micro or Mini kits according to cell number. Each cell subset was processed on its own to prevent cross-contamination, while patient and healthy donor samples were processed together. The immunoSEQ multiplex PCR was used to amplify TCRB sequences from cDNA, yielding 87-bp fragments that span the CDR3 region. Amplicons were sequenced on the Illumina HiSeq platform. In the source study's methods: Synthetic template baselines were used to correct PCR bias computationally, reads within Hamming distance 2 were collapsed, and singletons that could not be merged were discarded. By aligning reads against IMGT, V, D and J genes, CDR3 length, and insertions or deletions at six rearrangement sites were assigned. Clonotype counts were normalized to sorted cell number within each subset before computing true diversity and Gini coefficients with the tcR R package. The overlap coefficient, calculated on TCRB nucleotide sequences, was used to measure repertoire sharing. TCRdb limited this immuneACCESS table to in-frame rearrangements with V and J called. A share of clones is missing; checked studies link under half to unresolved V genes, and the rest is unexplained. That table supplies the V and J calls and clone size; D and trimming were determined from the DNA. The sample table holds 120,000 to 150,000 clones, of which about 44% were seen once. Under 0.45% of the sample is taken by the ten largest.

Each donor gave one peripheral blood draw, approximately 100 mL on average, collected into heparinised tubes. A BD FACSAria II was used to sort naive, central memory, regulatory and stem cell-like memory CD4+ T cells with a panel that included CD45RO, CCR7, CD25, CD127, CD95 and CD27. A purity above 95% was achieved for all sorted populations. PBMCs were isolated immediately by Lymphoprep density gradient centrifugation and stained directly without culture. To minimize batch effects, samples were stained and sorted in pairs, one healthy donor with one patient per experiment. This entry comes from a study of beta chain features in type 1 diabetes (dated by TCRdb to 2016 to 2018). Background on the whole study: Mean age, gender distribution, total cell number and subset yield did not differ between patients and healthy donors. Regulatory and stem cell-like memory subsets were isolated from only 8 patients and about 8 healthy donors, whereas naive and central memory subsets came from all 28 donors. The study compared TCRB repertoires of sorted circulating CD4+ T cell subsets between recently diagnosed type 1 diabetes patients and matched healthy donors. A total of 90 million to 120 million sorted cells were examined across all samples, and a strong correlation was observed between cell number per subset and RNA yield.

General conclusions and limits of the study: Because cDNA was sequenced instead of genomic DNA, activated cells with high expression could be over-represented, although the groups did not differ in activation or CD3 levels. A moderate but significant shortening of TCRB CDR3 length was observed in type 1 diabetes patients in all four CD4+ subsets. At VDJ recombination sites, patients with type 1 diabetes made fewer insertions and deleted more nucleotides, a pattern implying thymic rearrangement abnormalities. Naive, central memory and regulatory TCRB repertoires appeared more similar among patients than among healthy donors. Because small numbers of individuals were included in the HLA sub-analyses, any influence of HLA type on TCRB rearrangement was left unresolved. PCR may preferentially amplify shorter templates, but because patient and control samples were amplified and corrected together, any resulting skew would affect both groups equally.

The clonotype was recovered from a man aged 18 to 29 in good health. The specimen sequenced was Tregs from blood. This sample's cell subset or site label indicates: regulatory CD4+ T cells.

This receptor carries the CDR3 CASSLAQRGVSGELFF. The nucleotides read TGTGCCAGCAGCTTAGCCCAGCGGGGGGTATCCGGGGAGCTGTTTTTT. The sequence joins TRBV7-9 to TRBJ2-2; TRBD2 aligns with 9 central bases. From the germline V gene (reference sequence), CDR1 is SEHNR and CDR2 is FQNEAQ. Compared with germline, V lacks 0 bases and J lacks 6 bases; bases without a gene match: 5. The CDR3 contains 16 residues, cysteine and phenylalanine counted. The retained sequence is limited to the CDR3, 48 bases, with the frame set at the first base.